Described below is a single TCR beta chain sequence and its context. Antigen unknown. This sample was taken from a study of shared clonotypes between healthy human individuals. Study-wide results and limits: The represented genetic and exposure-history diversity was limited by the small number of donors. Some naive CD4 clonotypes, around 5%, turned up in common across several donors.

Sequenced by immunoSEQ multiplex PCR; TCRdb stores in-frame clones only, minus some. The table has 2 million to 3 million clones, approximately 93% seen once. This TCR was recovered from a man between 18 and 35 years old in good health. Some clones in this sample may be carry-over from other donors' samples. Sequenced material: naive CD4+ T cells from PBMCs. Subset: CD45RA+ positively selected.

CDR3 bases: TGTGCCAGCAGCCAAGATGTGGGGAGGGCTAATTCACCCCTCCACTTT. This sequence encodes CASSQDVGRANSPLHF. This chain uses TRBV4-2 with TRBJ1-6; D is ambiguous. Trimming removed 0 bases from V and 6 bases from J, with 12 bases in between. Germline V gives CDR1 LGHNA, CDR2 YNFKEQ. The CDR3 runs 16 residues.